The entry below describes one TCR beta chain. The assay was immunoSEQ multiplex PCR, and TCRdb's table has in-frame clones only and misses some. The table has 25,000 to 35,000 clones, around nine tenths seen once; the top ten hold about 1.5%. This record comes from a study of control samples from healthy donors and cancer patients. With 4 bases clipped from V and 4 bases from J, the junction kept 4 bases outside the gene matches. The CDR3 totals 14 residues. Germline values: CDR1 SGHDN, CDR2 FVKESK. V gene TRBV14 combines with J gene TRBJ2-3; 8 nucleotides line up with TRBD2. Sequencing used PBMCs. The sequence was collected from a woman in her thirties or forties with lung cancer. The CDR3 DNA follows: TGTGCCAGCAGCCGACTAGCGACCGCAGATACGCAGTATTTT. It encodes CASSRLATADTQYF. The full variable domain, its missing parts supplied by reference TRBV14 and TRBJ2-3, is EAGVTQFPSHSVIEKGQTVTLRCDPISGHDNLYWYRRVMGKEIKFLLHFVKESKQDESGMPNNRFLAERTGGTYSTLKVQPAELEDSGVYFCASSRLATADTQYFGPGTRLTVL.